These 2 T cell receptor beta chains came from one sample sequenced in a study of T-cell reconstitution after alpha-beta-depleted transplantation in children. Unique molecular identifiers were used to barcode this TCRbeta library. TCRdb recomputed calls from the PCR reads with MiXCR, one row per CDR3 protein. The sample includes fewer than 120,000 distinct CDR3 sequences, 10% of them seen just once. The specimen comprised PBMCs from the stem cell graft donor, sampled from the stem cell graft. The receptors come from a human donor who donated a stem cell graft to a child with acute lymphoblastic leukemia.

There are many counts of this clonotype. V is TRBV12-3 or TRBV12-4 and J is TRBJ2-7; D is perhaps TRBD2 (6 bases). Deletions cut 3 bases from V and 3 bases from J, with 12 bases between. The length of the CDR3 is 14 residues. CDR3 DNA: TGTGCCAGCAGTTTTGGCGGGGCCGTCTACGAGCAGTACTTC. Its translation is CASSFGGAVYEQYF.

The chain has TRBV6-1 and TRBJ2-7; tentative D call: TRBD2 (6 bases). V was pared by 5 bases and J by 4 bases, with 18 bases between. Looked up from germline, CDR1 is MNHNS and CDR2 is SASEGT. The CDR3 contains 15 residues. The CDR3 loop reads CASSRDSGPYYEQYF. The CDR3 coding sequence is TGTGCCAGCAGTCGAGATAGCGGACCTTATTACGAGCAGTACTTC.